This TCR beta chain was found in a study of blood T cells in healthy people across ages. This clonotype was found a few times. Its antigen is undetermined. The donors, aged roughly 6 to 90, were healthy Caucasians from Russia. The total RNA that was extracted per sample amounted to at least 5.5 micrograms. The V and J ends lost 0 bases and 4 bases respectively, with 13 bases between them. From germline, CDR1 is LGHNA and CDR2 YSLEER. The CDR3 is made up of 15 amino acids. Study-wide points: With age, beta diversity per million T cells declined roughly linearly, significantly by over 35. Relative to aged donors, long-lived donors carried more naive CD4+ cells and displayed higher diversity.

Using a J-beta primer mix together with a sample-barcoded 5' primer, a second PCR was run for roughly 6 to 11 cycles. MiXCR, applied by TCRdb to the 5' RACE reads, yields one record per CDR3 protein. The table has over 1.5 million distinct CDR3 sequences, around 50% seen once. The chain combines TRBV4-3 with TRBJ2-7; D possibly matches TRBD1 or TRBD2 (5 bases each). The sequence was collected from a woman aged 40-49 years in good health. Material: blood. CDR3 in amino acids: CASSQDRVGDYEQYF. CDR3 nucleotides: TGCGCCAGCAGCCAAGACAGGGTGGGGGATTACGAGCAGTACTTC.